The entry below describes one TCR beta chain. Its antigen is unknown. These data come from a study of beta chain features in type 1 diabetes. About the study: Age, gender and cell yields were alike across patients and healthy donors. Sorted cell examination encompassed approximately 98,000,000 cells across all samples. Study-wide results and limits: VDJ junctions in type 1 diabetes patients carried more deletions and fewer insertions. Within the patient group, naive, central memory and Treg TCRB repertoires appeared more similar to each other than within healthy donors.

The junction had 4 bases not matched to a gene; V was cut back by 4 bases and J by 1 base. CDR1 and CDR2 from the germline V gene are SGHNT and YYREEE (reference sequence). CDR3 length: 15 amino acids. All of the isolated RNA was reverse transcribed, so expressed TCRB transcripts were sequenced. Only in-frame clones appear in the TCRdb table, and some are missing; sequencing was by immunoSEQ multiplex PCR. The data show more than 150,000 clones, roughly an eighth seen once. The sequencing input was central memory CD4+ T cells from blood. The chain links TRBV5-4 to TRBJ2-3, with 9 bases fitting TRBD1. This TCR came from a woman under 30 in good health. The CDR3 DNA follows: TGTGCCAGCAGCGGGACAGGGAAGGGCACAGATACGCAGTATTTT. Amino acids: CASSGTGKGTDTQYF.